This is a list of T cell receptor beta chains from one sample in a study of T-cell reconstitution after alpha-beta-depleted transplantation in children. One entry per CDR3 protein, called by TCRdb with MiXCR from the PCR reads. The table includes 240,000 or so distinct CDR3 sequences, 9.5% to 15% detected once. The specimen was PBMCs from the stem cell graft donor, collected from the stem cell graft. These receptor sequences come from a human donor who donated a stem cell graft to a child with acute lymphoblastic leukemia. Each CDR3 is given with its conserved first and last residue. A D gene is named only where the DNA matches it firmly. The listing skips clone size in some rows; elsewhere it reads once, few, many or a size class.

size,J,D,V,CDR3,DNA
many,TRBJ2-1,NA,TRBV6-5,CASSSLARNEQFF,TGTGCCAGCAGTTCTCTAGCTCGGAATGAGCAGTTCTTC
many,TRBJ1-3,NA,TRBV5-1,CASSLDSNSGNTIYF,TGCGCCAGCAGCTTGGACAGCAACTCTGGAAACACCATATATTTT
many,TRBJ1-3,NA,TRBV13,CASSYQGPGNTIYF,TGTGCCAGCAGCTATCAGGGACCTGGAAACACCATATATTTT
NA,TRBJ2-2,NA,TRBV4-3,CASSQGRDGLFF,TGCGCCAGCAGCCAAGGCCGGGACGGGCTGTTTTTT
many,TRBJ2-2,TRBD1,TRBV7-9,CASSFIQGVTTGELFF,TGTGCCAGCAGCTTCATACAGGGGGTTACCACCGGGGAGCTGTTTTTT
many,TRBJ2-1,TRBD2,TRBV28,CASSISTSGDDEQFF,TGTGCCAGCAGTATTTCCACTAGCGGGGACGATGAGCAGTTCTTC
NA,TRBJ1-6,TRBD1,TRBV5-4,CASSLRQGADSPLHF,TGTGCCAGCAGCCTGCGACAGGGGGCGGATTCACCCCTCCACTTT
many,TRBJ2-7,TRBD1,TRBV6-2/TRBV6-3,CASSFTGGASSYEQYF,TGTGCCAGCAGTTTTACAGGGGGCGCAAGCTCCTACGAGCAGTACTTC
NA,TRBJ2-7,NA,TRBV5-1,CASKPQGRFEQYF,TGCGCCAGCAAGCCCCAGGGGAGGTTCGAGCAGTACTTC
many,TRBJ1-5,NA,TRBV4-3,CASSRTRGANQPQHF,TGCGCCAGCAGCCGGACCCGCGGCGCCAATCAGCCCCAGCATTTT
many,TRBJ1-1,NA,TRBV28,CASSTPREVSDTEAFF,TGTGCCAGCAGTACGCCCAGGGAAGTATCGGACACTGAAGCTTTCTTT
many,TRBJ1-5,NA,TRBV5-1,CASSSRGLDQPQHF,TGCGCCAGCAGCTCCCGGGGTTTGGATCAGCCCCAGCATTTT
many,TRBJ2-1,NA,TRBV27,CASSSLPHMSSYNEQFF,TGTGCCAGCAGTTCTCTTCCCCACATGAGCTCCTACAATGAGCAGTTCTTC
many,TRBJ2-7,TRBD2,TRBV28,CASSTLHSGRVNEQYF,TGTGCCAGCAGTACCCTACATAGCGGGAGGGTCAACGAGCAGTACTTC
many,TRBJ1-5,NA,TRBV29-1,CSVGWTGNQPQHF,TGCAGCGTTGGTTGGACAGGCAATCAGCCCCAGCATTTT
many,TRBJ2-1,NA,TRBV7-8,CASSTQRAQDNEQFF,TGTGCCAGCAGCACCCAGCGGGCCCAGGACAATGAGCAGTTCTTC
many,TRBJ2-5,NA,TRBV20-1,CSAGTAQETQYF,TGCAGTGCCGGGACGGCTCAAGAGACCCAGTACTTC
many,TRBJ2-1,TRBD1,TRBV12-3/TRBV12-4,CASSATRGQGASYNEQFF,TGTGCCAGCAGTGCCACACGGGGACAGGGGGCATCCTACAATGAGCAGTTCTTC
many,TRBJ2-1,NA,TRBV28,CASSLLKNEQFF,TGTGCCAGCAGCTTGTTGAAAAATGAGCAGTTCTTC
many,TRBJ2-5,TRBD2,TRBV5-6,CASSLTGATRVKTSGRETQYF,TGTGCCAGCAGCTTGACGGGGGCTACGCGTGTTAAGACTAGCGGGAGAGAGACCCAGTACTTC
many,TRBJ1-2,NA,TRBV11-2,CASSFAGNYGYTF,TGTGCCAGCAGCTTCGCAGGAAATTATGGCTACACCTTC
many,TRBJ2-2,NA,TRBV6-5,CASSYVLGPGELFF,TGTGCCAGCAGTTACGTCCTAGGACCCGGGGAGCTGTTTTTT
many,TRBJ1-4,TRBD1,TRBV20-1,CSAGRTGRNEKLFF,TGCAGTGCTGGCCGGACAGGGAGGAATGAAAAACTGTTTTTT
many,TRBJ1-5,TRBD1,TRBV5-8,CASSLGTGEVSNQPQHF,TGTGCCAGCAGCTTGGGGACAGGAGAGGTGAGCAATCAGCCCCAGCATTTT
many,TRBJ1-5,TRBD1,TRBV5-1,CASREGTETNQPQHF,TGCGCCAGCAGGGAAGGGACAGAGACTAATCAGCCCCAGCATTTT
many,TRBJ1-1,NA,TRBV20-1,CSARSTDLRNTEAFF,TGCAGTGCTAGATCCACGGACCTTAGAAACACTGAAGCTTTCTTT
many,TRBJ1-1,TRBD1,TRBV6-2/TRBV6-3,CASRTGQGSFEAFF,TGTGCCAGCAGGACGGGACAGGGATCGTTCGAAGCTTTCTTT
many,TRBJ2-4,TRBD1,TRBV28,CASKNWTGPSIRAKNIQYF,TGTGCCAGCAAAAACTGGACAGGGCCTTCTATTAGAGCCAAAAACATTCAGTACTTC
many,TRBJ2-1,TRBD2,TRBV5-1,CASSGLDDEQFF,TGCGCCAGCAGTGGACTAGATGATGAGCAGTTCTTC